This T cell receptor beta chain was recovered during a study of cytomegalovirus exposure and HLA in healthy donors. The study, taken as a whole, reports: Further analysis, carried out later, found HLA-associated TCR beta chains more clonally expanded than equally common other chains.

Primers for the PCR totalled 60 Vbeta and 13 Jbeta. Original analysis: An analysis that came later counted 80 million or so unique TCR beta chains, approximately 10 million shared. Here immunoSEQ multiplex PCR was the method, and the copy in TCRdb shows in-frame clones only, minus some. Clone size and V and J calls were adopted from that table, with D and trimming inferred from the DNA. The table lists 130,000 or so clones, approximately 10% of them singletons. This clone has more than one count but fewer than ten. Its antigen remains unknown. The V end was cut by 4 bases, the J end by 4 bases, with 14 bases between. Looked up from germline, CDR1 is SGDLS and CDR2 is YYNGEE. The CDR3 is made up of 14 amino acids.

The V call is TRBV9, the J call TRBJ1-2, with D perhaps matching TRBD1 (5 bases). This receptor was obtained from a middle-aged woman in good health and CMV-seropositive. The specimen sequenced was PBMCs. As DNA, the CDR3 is TGTGCCAGCAGCTCCTGGGGGGGGAGCTATGGCTACACCTTC. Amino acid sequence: CASSSWGGSYGYTF.